This T cell receptor beta chain was retrieved from a study of lymphopenia after photon versus proton radiotherapy. Turning to this clone: The target antigen is unknown.

Overall study findings and caveats: Relative stability marked proton patients; photon patients lost diversity and naive cells. In patients who died, overall survival fell as post-nadir TCR diversity dropped more.

The germline CDR1 and CDR2 sequences are SGHVS and FNYEAQ. V shed 5 bases and J 5 bases; nucleotides not matched to a gene: 9. The CDR3 runs to 16 residues. Sequencing used immunoSEQ multiplex PCR; TCRdb keeps in-frame clones, though not all of them. The sample shows around 150,000 clones, around 85% of them seen only once. The chain uses TRBV7-6 and TRBJ2-3, with 11 bases that match TRBD2. The sample consisted of peripheral blood, taken from a patient treated with photon-based radiotherapy. The TCR originated in a man aged 50 to 60 with gastric cancer. CDR3: CASSPPGLAVLDTQYF. The CDR3 DNA follows: TGTGCCAGCAGCCCACCGGGACTAGCGGTCCTAGATACGCAGTATTTT.